These 3 T cell receptor beta chains came from one sample sequenced in a study of vaccination and CD4 T cells after COVID-19. The antigens of these receptors remain unknown. The sample's treatment: roughly ten-day PBMC culture with coronavirus spike peptide pools or control peptides (ViraFEST assay). Researchers used the Oncomine TCR Beta short-read assay to sequence DNA from cultured CD4+ T cells. Each CDR3 protein is one row after TCRdb ran MiXCR on the PCR reads. The repertoire has 13,000 to 15,000 distinct CDR3 sequences, around 30% of them found once; the top ten carry 15% to 20%. Source: CD4+ T cells from blood, cultured in vitro, taken before SARS-CoV-2 vaccination. Source of these receptors: a human donor who received a COVID-19 vaccine.

The chain is built from TRBV25-1 and TRBJ2-1, with 7 positions matching TRBD1. The trim removed 2 bases at V and 15 bases at J, leaving 4 bases unmatched. The CDR3 extends over 11 amino acids. From germline, CDR1 is MGHDK and CDR2 SYGVNS. The DNA of the CDR3 is TGTGCCAGCAGTGAAACAGGGGCTCCGTTCTTC. Protein sequence: CASSETGAPFF.

This clonotype has only a few counts. The rearrangement joins TRBV4-1 to TRBJ1-1, with D possibly TRBD1 on 6 matching bases. This CDR3 region has 16 residues. Germline CDR1 reads MGHRA; CDR2 reads YSYEKL. V was trimmed by 1 base and J by 5 bases, leaving 17 bases between them. This chain's CDR3 is CASSQGRGGARTEAFF. The CDR3 DNA follows: TGCGCCAGCAGCCAAGGTCGTGGGGGCGCGAGAACTGAAGCTTTCTTT.

This clonotype was counted between two and nine times. In nucleotides, the CDR3 is TGTGCCAGCAGCCCTGGGACAAGGCGACCAAACTATGGCTACACCTTC. The encoded protein is CASSPGTRRPNYGYTF. The J gene is TRBJ1-2, the V gene TRBV7-2; weak D call: TRBD1 (6 bases). Per germline, CDR1 SGHTA and CDR2 FQGNSA. Trimming removed 5 bases at V and 2 bases at J, with 18 bases between. The CDR3 runs 16 residues.